The clone carrying this T cell receptor beta chain has a count of ten or more. TCRdb analysed the reads with MiXCR anew, one entry per CDR3 protein. This sample has 450,000 to 600,000 distinct CDR3 sequences, with around 10% found just once. The data stem from a study of T cell repertoires in cytomegalovirus infection. Study information: Both a matching HLA type and CMV infection were indicated by public TCR beta signatures.

The CDR3 sequence is 16 residues long. Trimming removed 7 bases from V and 2 bases from J, with 21 bases in between. CDR1 and CDR2 from the germline V gene are MDHEN and SYDVKM. The clonotype originates from a human donor in good health (CMV status not recorded). Some clones in this sample may be carry-over from other donors' samples. The chain carries TRBV28 and TRBJ2-7; possibly TRBD2 for D (6 bases). The sequenced sample consisted of PBMCs. The CDR3: CASKLALAGMAYEQYF. DNA of the CDR3: TGTGCCAGCAAACTGGCCCTTGCGGGAATGGCCTACGAGCAGTACTTC.